This entry lists 25 T cell receptor beta chains sequenced from one sample in a study of blood T cells in healthy people across ages (dated by TCRdb to between 2015 and 2017). Library method: 5' RACE. Sequencing was performed on an Illumina HiSeq 2500. A second PCR of about 7 to 12 cycles was run with a J-beta primer mix and a sample-barcoded 5' primer. The raw public reads went through TCRdb reprocessing: fastp at Q25, MiXCR clone calling, in-frame beta chains kept. Every entry covers one CDR3 protein and lists the most common genes and DNA from its rows. Across this sample there are around 870,000 distinct CDR3 sequences, with around 26% seen only once. The top ten clonotypes cover roughly 17% of the sample. Input material: blood. Receptors were obtained from a woman of 80 years or more in good health.

The CDR3 DNA follows: TGCAGTGCCATTTTTTTTGCGGTGGGAGGCTCCTACGAGCAGTACTTC. Translated: CSAIFFAVGGSYEQYF. The chain recombines TRBV20-1 with TRBJ2-7, with a weak D call TRBD2 (6 bases). Trimming removed 6 bases at V and 0 bases at J, with 21 bases between. CDR1 and CDR2 from the germline V gene are DFQATT and SNEGSKA (reference sequence). The CDR3 has 16 residues.

This clonotype turned up a few times. V usage is TRBV4-3 and J usage is TRBJ1-2, with a weak D call TRBD1 (6 bases). The CDR3 runs 15 residues. The germline V gene has CDR1 LGHNA and CDR2 YSLEER. V was trimmed by 0 bases and J by 7 bases, leaving 15 bases between them. The CDR3 region is CASSQDSGGASGYTF. As DNA, the CDR3 is TGCGCCAGCAGCCAAGATTCCGGGGGCGCGTCTGGCTACACCTTC.

A few counts support this clonotype. The genes are TRBV6-5 and TRBJ1-6; maybe TRBD1 (5 bases). The CDR3 runs 16 residues. Trimming removed 0 bases from V and 7 bases from J, with 13 bases in between. CDR1 MNHEY and CDR2 SVGAGI come from the germline V gene. The CDR3 region is CASSYSHGRTNSPLHF. The CDR3 DNA follows: TGTGCCAGCAGTTACTCGCACGGACGGACAAATTCACCCCTCCACTTT.

About this clonotype itself: A clone one base away is much larger, so this may be a read error. CDR3 loop: CAGTPAGGGETQYF. In DNA, the CDR3 is TGTGCCGGCACTCCGGCCGGGGGTGGGGAGACCCAGTACTTC. The chain has TRBV6-5 and TRBJ2-5, with D perhaps matching TRBD2 (6 bases). Trimming took 11 bases from V and 5 from J, leaving 21 bases between them. The CDR3 spans 14 residues. CDR1 is MNHEY and CDR2 is SVGAGI in the germline V gene.

This clonotype has at least ten counts. The chain has TRBV25-1 and TRBJ2-7; no definite D call. Trimming took off 2 bases at V and 8 bases at J, with 7 bases between the two ends. CDR3 length: 11 amino acids. CDR1 and CDR2 from the germline V gene are MGHDK and SYGVNS. CDR3 nucleotide sequence: TGTGCCAGCAGTGAAGAGGCGAAGCAGTACTTC. It is translated as CASSEEAKQYF.

This clonotype has a handful of counts. The V call is TRBV28, the J call TRBJ1-1, with a weak D call TRBD1 (5 bases). This CDR3 is 16 amino acids long. Germline CDR1 is MDHEN and CDR2 is SYDVKM. V lost 1 base and J 2 bases, leaving 14 bases between the germline ends. The CDR3 DNA is TGTGCCAGCAGTTTATTGGAGACAGTCCAAAACACTGAAGCTTTCTTT. This gives the protein CASSLLETVQNTEAFF.

CDR3 nucleotide sequence: TGTGCCAGCTCACGCGTAGACCAGAACACTGAAGCTTTCTTT. It codes for CASSRVDQNTEAFF. This sequence joins TRBV18 and TRBJ1-1; D gene unclear. Trimming took 4 bases from V and 1 from J, leaving 10 bases between them. Per the germline V gene, CDR1 is KGHSH and CDR2 is LQKENI. The CDR3 extends over 14 amino acids.

J is TRBJ2-6 and V is TRBV15; D unresolved. The V gene lost 6 bases and the J gene lost 0 bases, with 3 bases spanning the gap. Looked up from germline, CDR1 is LNHNV and CDR2 is YYDKDF (reference sequence). The length of the CDR3 is 13 residues. CDR3 nucleotides: TGTGCCACCAGTAGCTCTGGGGCCAACGTCCTGACTTTC. Encoded protein: CATSSSGANVLTF. Variable domain in full (rest from reference TRBV15 and TRBJ2-6): DAMVIQNPRYQVTQFGKPVTLSCSQTLNHNVMYWYQQKSSQAPKLLFHYYDKDFNNEADTPDNFQSRRPNTSFCFLDIRSPGLGDTAMYLCATSSSGANVLTFGAGSRLTVL.

The gene calls are TRBV5-8 and TRBJ2-1, with D unclear. TRBJ2-7 explains the end of the DNA better; the J call may be wrong. Germline lookup yields CDR1 SGHTS and CDR2 YDEGEE. CDR3 size: 15 residues. The CDR3, as DNA: TGTGCCAGCAGCTTGCTGGCGTGCATCTACAATGAGCAGTACTTC. It specifies CASSLLACIYNEQYF.

A few counts support this clonotype. The CDR3 loop reads CSARWIYGYTF. CDR3 coding DNA: TGCAGTGCTAGGTGGATTTATGGCTACACCTTC. This chain uses TRBV20-1 with TRBJ1-2; D not resolved. The V end was cut by 3 bases, the J end by 5 bases, with 7 bases between. The CDR3 extends over 11 amino acids. The germline V gene encodes CDR1 DFQATT and CDR2 SNEGSKA (reference sequence).

This clonotype has at least ten counts. The V and J genes are TRBV25-1 and TRBJ1-2; D is unclear. Between the trimmed V and J ends, which lost 3 bases and 7 bases, there was a span of 15 bases. Germline V gene sequence: CDR1 MGHDK, CDR2 SYGVNS. The CDR3 spans 14 residues. CDR3 nucleotide sequence: TGTGCCAGCAGTGACCCGTCAGCAGAACGTGGCTACACCTTC. Encoded protein: CASSDPSAERGYTF.

This clonotype was seen only a few times. V gene TRBV5-4 combines with J gene TRBJ1-4; TRBD1 is a possible D gene (6 bases). Looked up from germline, CDR1 is SGHNT and CDR2 is YYREEE (reference sequence). The CDR3 sequence is 15 residues long. Trimming cost V 4 bases and J 3 bases, with 13 bases left between them. Here the CDR3 DNA reads TGTGCCAGCAGCCCGCCCGGGGGCTCTAATGAAAAACTGTTTTTT. Amino acids: CASSPPGGSNEKLFF.

Turning to this clonotype: This may stem from a read error, because a much larger clone lies one nucleotide away. The chain recombines TRBV6-6 with TRBJ2-1; 12 nucleotides agree with TRBD2. The J call is in doubt because the DNA end fits TRBJ2-7 better. This CDR3 contains 15 residues. Germline V CDR1 and CDR2: MNHNY, SVGAGI (reference sequence). CDR3 coding DNA: TGTGCCAGCAGTTACGGACTAGCGGGGTACAATGAGCAGTACTTC. This translates into CASSYGLAGYNEQYF.

Ten or more counts support this clonotype. J is TRBJ2-7 and V is TRBV10-2; TRBD1 matches at 11 bases. Trimming removed 2 bases from V and 7 bases from J; junction bases left unmatched: 7. This CDR3 contains 15 residues. The germline CDR1 and CDR2 sequences are WSHSY and SAAADI. CDR3 in DNA: TGCGCCAGCAGTGAGACAGGACAGGGGGCGGGGGAGCAGTACTTC. It translates to CASSETGQGAGEQYF.

J is TRBJ2-2 and V is TRBV12-3 or TRBV12-4, with D perhaps matching TRBD1 (6 bases). V dropped 8 bases and J dropped 0 bases, with 13 bases sitting between them. The CDR3 runs to 15 residues. This CDR3 is CASHRQGTNTGELFF. For the CDR3, the DNA is TGTGCCAGCCATAGGCAGGGGACGAACACCGGGGAGCTGTTTTTT.

This clonotype was seen only once. V gene TRBV7-2 combines with J gene TRBJ2-4; no clear D. The J call is doubtful: the DNA matches TRBJ2-7 better. The CDR3 covers 15 residues. Germline assignment: CDR1 SGHTA and CDR2 FQGNSA. CDR3 DNA sequence: TGTGCCAGCAGCTTCTTCCTCAACAACGCCTACGAGCAGTACTTC. It is translated as CASSFFLNNAYEQYF.

At least ten counts were recorded for this clonotype. CDR3 coding DNA: TGTGCCAGCAGCTTAGGGCGAACAGGGGATTCGGCTTTCTTT. It is translated as CASSLGRTGDSAFF. This chain joins TRBV7-2 and TRBJ1-1, with 7 bases aligning to TRBD1. Germline-derived CDR1 and CDR2 are SGHTA and FQGNSA. V lost 1 base and J lost 11; bases outside the gene matches: 10. This CDR3 is 14 amino acids long.

This clonotype came up many times. This chain connects TRBV7-2 to TRBJ2-1; 7 bases match TRBD2. J gave up 7 bases and V 0 bases, and 6 bases lay outside the gene matches. The CDR3 length is 15 residues. Germline values: CDR1 SGHTA, CDR2 FQGNSA. CDR3 nucleotide sequence: TGTGCCAGCAGCTTAGCGCCGGGGGGTGGTAATGAGCAGTTCTTC. Protein product: CASSLAPGGGNEQFF.

This clonotype occurred a few times. This chain uses TRBV6-2 or TRBV6-3 with TRBJ1-2; 9 bases map to TRBD1. This CDR3 spans 13 amino acids. Losses at the gene ends were 6 bases for V and 8 bases for J; bases not matched to a gene: 7. The germline V gene encodes CDR1 MNHEY and CDR2 SVGEGT. The CDR3 reads CASRGTGTDGYTF. CDR3 nucleotides: TGTGCCAGCAGGGGGACAGGGACCGACGGCTACACCTTC.

This clonotype was observed a handful of times. Sequence at one end of the junction differs from germline and may be a read error. This chain uses TRBV7-7 with TRBJ2-5; D possibly corresponds to TRBD1 (6 bases). The CDR3 consists of 15 residues. The germline V gene has CDR1 SSHAT and CDR2 FNYEAQ (reference sequence). This chain's CDR3 is CASTLGQGKGETQYF. The CDR3 DNA follows: TGTGCTAGCACCCTGGGGCAGGGGAAGGGGGAGACCCAGTACTTC.

In the case of this clonotype: One junction end does not reproduce the germline sequence, and a read error may be involved. The chain joins TRBV10-2 to TRBJ2-1; D is perhaps TRBD1 (6 bases). The CDR3 is 12 amino acids. CDR1 is WSHSY and CDR2 is SAAADI in the germline V gene. The CDR3 DNA is TGCACCAGCAGGCGCCAGGGGTACGAGCAGTTCTTC. Protein: CTSRRQGYEQFF.

Only a few counts were recorded for this clonotype. V usage is TRBV18 and J usage is TRBJ1-2; tentatively, D is TRBD1 (6 bases). The CDR3 has 14 residues. Trimming took 1 base from V and 8 from J, leaving 14 bases between them. Germline V gene lookup returns CDR1 KGHSH and CDR2 LQKENI. CDR3 loop: CASSPRQAAHGYTF. CDR3 nucleotides: TGTGCCAGCTCACCACGACAGGCCGCCCACGGCTACACCTTC.

The V gene is TRBV15, the J gene TRBJ1-5; the D gene is possibly TRBD1 (5 bases). The V end lost 0 bases, the J end lost 4 bases, and 10 bases lay between the germline ends. The length of the CDR3 is 15 residues. The germline V gene has CDR1 LNHNV and CDR2 YYDKDF (reference sequence). Here the CDR3 reads CATSREIGGNQPQHF. DNA for the CDR3: TGTGCCACCAGCAGAGAAATCGGGGGGAATCAGCCCCAGCATTTT.

The chain is built from TRBV19 and TRBJ1-4; D may be TRBD1 (6 bases). The CDR3 runs to 14 residues. Germline V CDR1 and CDR2: LNHDA, SQIVND (reference sequence). V gave up 5 bases and J gave up 3 bases, with 10 bases separating them. CDR3 residues: CASSYREPNEKLFF. CDR3 DNA sequence: TGTGCCAGTAGTTACAGGGAGCCTAATGAAAAACTGTTTTTT.

This clonotype came up many times. The J gene is TRBJ2-1, the V gene TRBV6-2 or TRBV6-3, with D hard to call. Trimming took 4 bases from V and 1 from J, leaving 17 bases between them. CDR1 and CDR2 (germline): MNHEY, SVGEGT. The CDR3 is made up of 17 amino acids. The CDR3: CASSFIQGRISYNEQFF. DNA of the CDR3: TGTGCCAGCAGTTTTATTCAAGGACGGATATCCTACAATGAGCAGTTCTTC.